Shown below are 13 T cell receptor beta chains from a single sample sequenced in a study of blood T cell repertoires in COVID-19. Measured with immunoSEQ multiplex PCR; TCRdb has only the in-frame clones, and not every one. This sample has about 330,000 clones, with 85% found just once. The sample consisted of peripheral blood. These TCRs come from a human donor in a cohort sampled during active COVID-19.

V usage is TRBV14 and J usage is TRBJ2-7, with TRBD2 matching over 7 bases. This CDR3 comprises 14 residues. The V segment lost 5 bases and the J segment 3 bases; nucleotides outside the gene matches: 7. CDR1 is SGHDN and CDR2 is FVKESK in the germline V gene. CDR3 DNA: TGTGCCAGCAGCTGGAAACGGGGGGTCTACGAGCAGTACTTC. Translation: CASSWKRGVYEQYF.

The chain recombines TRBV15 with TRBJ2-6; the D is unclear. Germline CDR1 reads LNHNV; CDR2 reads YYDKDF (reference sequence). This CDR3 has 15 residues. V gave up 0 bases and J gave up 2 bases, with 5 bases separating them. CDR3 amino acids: CATSRDPTGANVLTF. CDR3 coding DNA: TGTGCCACCAGCAGAGATCCTACTGGGGCCAACGTCCTGACTTTC.

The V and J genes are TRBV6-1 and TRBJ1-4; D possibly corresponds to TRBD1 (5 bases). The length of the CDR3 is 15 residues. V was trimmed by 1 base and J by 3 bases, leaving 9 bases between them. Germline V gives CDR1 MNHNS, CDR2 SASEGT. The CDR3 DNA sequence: TGTGCCAGCAGTGAAGTTGGGGGGTCTAATGAAAAACTGTTTTTT. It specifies CASSEVGGSNEKLFF.

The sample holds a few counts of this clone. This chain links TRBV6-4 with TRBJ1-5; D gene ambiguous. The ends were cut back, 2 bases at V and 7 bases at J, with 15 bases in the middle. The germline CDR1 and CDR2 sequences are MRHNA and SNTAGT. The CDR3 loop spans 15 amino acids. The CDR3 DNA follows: TGTGCCAGCAGTGACGCTCCGGGTCGCGGACAGCCCCAGCATTTT. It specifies CASSDAPGRGQPQHF.

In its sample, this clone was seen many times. CDR3 coding DNA: TGTGCCAGCAGTCCATCCCTGACTGGGGGCTACACCTTC. Its translation: CASSPSLTGGYTF. The chain is built from TRBV6-2 or TRBV6-3 and TRBJ1-2; D unclear. V was cut by 5 bases and J by 8 bases, with 15 bases left in between. Germline V gene data show CDR1 as MNHEY and CDR2 as SVGEGT. This CDR3 is built from 13 residues.

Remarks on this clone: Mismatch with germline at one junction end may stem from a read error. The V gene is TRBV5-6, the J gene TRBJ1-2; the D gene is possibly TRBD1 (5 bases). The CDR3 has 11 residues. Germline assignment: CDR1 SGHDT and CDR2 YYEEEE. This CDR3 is CASSLWGVRHF. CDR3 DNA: TGTGCCAGCAGCTTGTGGGGGGTCCGACACTTC. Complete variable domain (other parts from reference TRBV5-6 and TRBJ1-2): DAGVTQSPTHLIKTRGQQVTLRCSPKSGHDTVSWYQQALGQGPQFIFQYYEEEERQRGNFPDRFSGHQFPNYSSELNVNALLLGDSALYLCASSLWGVRHFGSGTRLTVV.

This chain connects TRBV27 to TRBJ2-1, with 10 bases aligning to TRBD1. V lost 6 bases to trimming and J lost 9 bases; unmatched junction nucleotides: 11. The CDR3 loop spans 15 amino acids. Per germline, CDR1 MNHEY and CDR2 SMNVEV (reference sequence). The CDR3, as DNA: TGTGCCAGCAGCTGGCAGGGACAGGGGTTTGGTGAGCAGTTCTTC. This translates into CASSWQGQGFGEQFF.

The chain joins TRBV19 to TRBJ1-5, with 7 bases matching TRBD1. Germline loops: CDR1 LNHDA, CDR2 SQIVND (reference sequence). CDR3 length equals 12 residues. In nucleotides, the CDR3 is TGTGCATCACAGGGGTTTGGTCAGCCCCAGCATTTT. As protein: CASQGFGQPQHF.

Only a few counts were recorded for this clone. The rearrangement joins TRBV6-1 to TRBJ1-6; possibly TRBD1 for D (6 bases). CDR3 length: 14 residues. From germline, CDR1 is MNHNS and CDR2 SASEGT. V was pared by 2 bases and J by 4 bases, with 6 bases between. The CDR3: CASSERGYNSPLHF. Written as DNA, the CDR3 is TGTGCCAGCAGTGAAAGGGGGTATAATTCACCCCTCCACTTT.

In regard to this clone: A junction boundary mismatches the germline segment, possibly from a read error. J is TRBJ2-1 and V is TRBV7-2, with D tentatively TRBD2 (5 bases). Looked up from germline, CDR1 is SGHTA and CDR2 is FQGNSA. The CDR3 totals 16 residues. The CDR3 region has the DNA TGTGCCAGCAGCTTATCCCCGGGGTCCCTCGGGAATGGGCAGTTCTTC. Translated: CASSLSPGSLGNGQFF.

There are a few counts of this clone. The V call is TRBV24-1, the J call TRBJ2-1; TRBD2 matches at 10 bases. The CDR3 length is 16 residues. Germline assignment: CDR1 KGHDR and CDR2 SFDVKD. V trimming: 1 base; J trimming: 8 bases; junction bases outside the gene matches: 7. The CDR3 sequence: CATSDLAGGRPDEQFF. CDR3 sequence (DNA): TGTGCCACCAGTGATTTAGCGGGGGGGCGCCCAGATGAGCAGTTCTTC.

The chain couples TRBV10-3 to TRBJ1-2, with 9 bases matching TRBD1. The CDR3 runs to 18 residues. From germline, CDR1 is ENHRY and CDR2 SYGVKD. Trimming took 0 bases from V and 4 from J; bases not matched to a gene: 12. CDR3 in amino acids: CAISESVWVGQGFYGYTF. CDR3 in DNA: TGTGCCATCAGTGAGTCGGTCTGGGTGGGACAGGGCTTCTATGGCTACACCTTC.

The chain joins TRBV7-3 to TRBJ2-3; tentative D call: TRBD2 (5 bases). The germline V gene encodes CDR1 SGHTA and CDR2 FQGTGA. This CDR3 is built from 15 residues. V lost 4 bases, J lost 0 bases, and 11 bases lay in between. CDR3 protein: CASSSLGSSTDTQYF. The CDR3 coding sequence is TGTGCCAGCAGCTCTTTAGGGAGTAGCACAGATACGCAGTATTTT.